Each of the 10 T cell receptor beta chains below was sequenced from the same sample in a study of immune heterogeneity within non-small cell lung tumors. Amplifying TCR beta CDR3 involved multiplex PCR carried out with 32 V and 13 J primers. TCRdb reprocessed the multiplex PCR reads with MiXCR, giving one entry per CDR3 protein. The sample carries fewer than 25,000 distinct CDR3 sequences, 25% to 30% recorded once. Genomic DNA extracted from bulk tumor tissue served as template. A total of around 660 ng was used per sample. Collection of several biopsies per primary tumor, spaced far apart, took place during surgery. Samples came from untreated patients having curative surgery for newly diagnosed non-small cell lung cancer. Specimen: lung tumor tissue. Every receptor here comes from a man aged 40-50 years with non-small cell lung cancer.

The rearrangement joins TRBV5-1 to TRBJ2-7, with D possibly TRBD2 on 7 matching bases. The J call may not be correct, given that the DNA end is closer to TRBJ2-1. The CDR3 is 16 residues long. CDR1 and CDR2 from the germline V gene are SGHRS and YFSETQ. This CDR3 is CASSLGGAAGVGEQFF. CDR3 DNA: TGCGCCAGCAGCTTGGGGGGGGCCGCGGGAGTCGGAGAGCAGTTCTTC.

This clonotype occurred many times. This rearrangement joins TRBV5-1 to TRBJ2-3, with D hard to call. Trimming removed 0 bases at V and 0 bases at J, with 8 bases between. The CDR3 extends over 15 amino acids. The germline gives CDR1 SGHRS, CDR2 YFSETQ. The CDR3 spells CASSLEPESTDTQYF. CDR3 coding DNA: TGCGCCAGCAGCTTGGAGCCCGAAAGCACAGATACGCAGTATTTT.

As concerns this clonotype: Just one base apart from a much larger clone, this may be a read error. The V call is TRBV7-3, the J call TRBJ2-5; D possibly corresponds to TRBD2 (6 bases). The CDR3 has 13 amino acids. Germline V gene data show CDR1 as SGHTA and CDR2 as FQGTGA. CDR3 DNA: TGTGTCAGCAGCCACGGAGGGGAAGAGACCCAGTACTTC. The encoded protein is CVSSHGGEETQYF.

This clonotype was detected a few times. This chain uses TRBV7-2 with TRBJ2-1; 8 bases line up with TRBD1. V dropped 2 bases and J dropped 2; count of bases not matched to a gene: 8. Germline assignment: CDR1 SGHTA and CDR2 FQGNSA. The CDR3 totals 17 residues. The CDR3 region has the DNA TGTGCCAGCAGCTTATCTGTTTGGGACAGGACCTACAATGAGCAGTTCTTC. Translation: CASSLSVWDRTYNEQFF. Complete variable domain (other parts from reference TRBV7-2 and TRBJ2-1): GAGVSQSPSNKVTEKGKDVELRCDPISGHTALYWYRQSLGQGLEFLIYFQGNSAPDKSGLPSDRFSAERTGGSVSTLTIQRTQQEDSAVYLCASSLSVWDRTYNEQFFGPGTRLTVL.

This chain links TRBV29-1 with TRBJ2-1; D possibly corresponds to TRBD2 (6 bases). The CDR3 spans 14 residues. V lost 4 bases and J 4 bases, leaving 14 bases between the germline ends. CDR1 and CDR2 (germline): SQVTM, ANQGSEA. The CDR3 sequence is CSVGSAGWYNEQFF. CDR3 DNA sequence: TGCAGCGTTGGGTCGGCGGGATGGTACAATGAGCAGTTCTTC.

This clonotype ranks as medium-sized. This chain connects TRBV6-7 to TRBJ2-7, with D possibly being TRBD2 (5 bases). TRBV6-7 is identified as an open reading frame with a role that is uncertain. This CDR3 has 14 residues. The CDR3 region has the DNA TGTGCGTATTTTACCGGGATCAGCGACTACGAGCAGTACTTC. It specifies CAYFTGISDYEQYF.

The chain joins TRBV5-1 to TRBJ2-3; 9 bases line up with TRBD2. This CDR3 has 16 residues. Germline CDR1 and CDR2: SGHRS and YFSETQ. V dropped 1 base and J dropped 8; count of bases not matched to a gene: 11. The CDR3 DNA follows: TGCGCCAGCAGCTTGAGCGAGCTAGCGGGGAGTCCTACGCAGTATTTT. Residues: CASSLSELAGSPTQYF.

The rearrangement links TRBV4-1 to TRBJ1-1; weak D call: TRBD1 (5 bases). The V and J ends lost 4 bases and 0 bases respectively, with 15 bases between them. The CDR3 contains 16 residues. In germline, CDR1 is MGHRA, CDR2 YSYEKL. As DNA, the CDR3 is TGCGCCAGCAGCCGGCAAAGTCAGGGCATGAACACTGAAGCTTTCTTT. Translation: CASSRQSQGMNTEAFF.

With regard to this clonotype: A read error may produce the germline difference seen at one junction end. The genes are TRBV7-9 and TRBJ2-7; TRBD1 might be the D (5 bases). CDR1 is SEHNR and CDR2 is FQNEAQ in the germline V gene (reference sequence). The CDR3 contains 12 residues. CDR3 sequence (DNA): TGTGCCACCCGTACAGGACCTTACGAGGAGTACTTC. Translating it yields CATRTGPYEEYF.

Points on this clonotype: Given a much more abundant clone one base away, this may be a read error. CDR3 in amino acids: CATSEHGTGTYGYTF. The CDR3 nucleotides read TGTGCCACCAGTGAGCACGGGACAGGGACCTATGGCTACACCTTC. The chain employs TRBV24-1 and TRBJ1-2, with 9 positions matching TRBD1. The V gene's germline CDR1 is KGHDR and CDR2 SFDVKD. This CDR3 has 15 residues. With 4 bases clipped from V and 4 bases from J, the junction kept 6 bases outside the gene matches.